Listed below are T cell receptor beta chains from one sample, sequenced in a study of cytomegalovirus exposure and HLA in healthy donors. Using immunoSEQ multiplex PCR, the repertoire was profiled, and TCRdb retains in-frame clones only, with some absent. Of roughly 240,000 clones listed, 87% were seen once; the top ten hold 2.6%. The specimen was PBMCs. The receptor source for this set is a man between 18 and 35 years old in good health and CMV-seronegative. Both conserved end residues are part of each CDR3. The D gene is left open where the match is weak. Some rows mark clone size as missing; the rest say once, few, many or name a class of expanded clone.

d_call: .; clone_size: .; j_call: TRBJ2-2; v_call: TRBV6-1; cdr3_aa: CASTELARAGELFF; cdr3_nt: TGTGCCAGCACCGAACTCGCTCGGGCCGGGGAGCTGTTTTTT
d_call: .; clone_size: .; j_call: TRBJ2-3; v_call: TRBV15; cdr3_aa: CATSRATGAGADTQYF; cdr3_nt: TGTGCCACCAGCAGAGCGACGGGAGCTGGGGCAGATACGCAGTATTTT
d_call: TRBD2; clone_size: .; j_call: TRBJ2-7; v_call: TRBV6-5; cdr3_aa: CASRASGSYYEQYF; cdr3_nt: TGTGCCAGCAGGGCTAGCGGGAGCTACTACGAGCAGTACTTC
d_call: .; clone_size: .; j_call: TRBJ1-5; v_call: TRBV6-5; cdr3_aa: CASGDNQPQHF; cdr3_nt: TGTGCCAGCGGAGACAATCAGCCCCAGCATTTT
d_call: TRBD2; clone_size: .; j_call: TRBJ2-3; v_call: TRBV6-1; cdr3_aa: CASSEWREAMDTQYF; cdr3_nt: TGTGCCAGCAGTGAATGGCGGGAGGCCATGGATACGCAGTATTTT
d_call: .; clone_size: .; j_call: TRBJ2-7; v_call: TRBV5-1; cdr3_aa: CASSVENRESYEQYF; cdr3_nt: TGCGCCAGCAGCGTTGAGAACAGGGAATCCTACGAGCAGTACTTC
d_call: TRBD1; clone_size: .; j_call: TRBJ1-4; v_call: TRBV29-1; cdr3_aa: CSVHRGLGRDEKLFF; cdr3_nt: TGCAGCGTTCACAGGGGGCTGGGGCGTGATGAAAAACTGTTTTTT
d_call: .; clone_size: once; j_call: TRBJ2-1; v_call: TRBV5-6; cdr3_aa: CASSVMGTDNYNEQFF; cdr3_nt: TGTGCCAGCAGCGTCATGGGGACTGATAACTACAATGAGCAGTTCTTC
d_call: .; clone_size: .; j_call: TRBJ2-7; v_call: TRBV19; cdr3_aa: CASSIQRDPGTKSYEQYF; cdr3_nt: TGTGCCAGTAGTATCCAACGCGACCCGGGAACAAAGAGCTACGAGCAGTACTTC
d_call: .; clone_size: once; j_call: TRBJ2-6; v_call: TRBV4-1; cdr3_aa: CASSPLGGGRGANVLTF; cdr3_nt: TGCGCCAGCAGCCCCCTTGGTGGGGGGAGGGGGGCCAACGTCCTGACTTTC
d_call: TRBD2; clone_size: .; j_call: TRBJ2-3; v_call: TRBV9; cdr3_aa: CASSARLAGVSDTQYF; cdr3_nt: TGTGCCAGCAGCGCCAGACTAGCGGGTGTGTCAGATACGCAGTATTTT